A single sample is the source of the 19 T cell receptor beta chains below, sequenced in a study of cytomegalovirus exposure and HLA in healthy donors. The PCR contained 60 Vbeta and 13 Jbeta primers. Using immunoSEQ multiplex PCR, the repertoire was profiled, and TCRdb retains in-frame clones only, with some absent. The data contain some 60,000 clones, roughly 83% of them singletons. Source material: PBMCs. Receptors originate from a human donor in good health.

The rearrangement joins TRBV5-4 to TRBJ2-2; 13 nucleotides align to TRBD2. The J segment lost 6 bases and the V segment lost 3 bases, leaving 2 bases of the junction unmatched. The CDR3 sequence is 15 residues long. Per germline, CDR1 SGHNT and CDR2 YYREEE (reference sequence). The CDR3: CASSSGLAGAGELFF. CDR3 sequence (DNA): TGTGCCAGCAGCTCCGGACTAGCGGGAGCCGGGGAGCTGTTTTTT.

The CDR3 protein is CASSPEGQGASGANVLTF. The CDR3 coding sequence is TGTGCCAGCAGCCCGGAGGGACAGGGGGCAAGTGGGGCCAACGTCCTGACTTTC. The V gene is TRBV5-5, the J gene TRBJ2-6; 12 bases match TRBD1. Germline CDR1 reads SGHKS; CDR2 reads YYEKEE (reference sequence). J lost 3 bases, V lost 4 bases, and 8 bases had no gene match. The CDR3 extends over 18 amino acids.

This clone was seen more than once but under ten times. The chain has TRBV9 and TRBJ2-5, with 12 bases lining up with TRBD2. This CDR3 spans 16 amino acids. The germline V gene has CDR1 SGDLS and CDR2 YYNGEE. Trimming removed 3 bases from V and 3 bases from J; junction bases left unmatched: 6. The CDR3 reads CASSDRLAGVEETQYF. The CDR3 nucleotides read TGTGCCAGCAGCGACCGACTAGCGGGGGTGGAAGAGACCCAGTACTTC.

V gene TRBV7-2 combines with J gene TRBJ2-7; a weak D match, TRBD2 (6 bases). The CDR3 is 15 residues long. The ends were cut back, 5 bases at V and 4 bases at J, with 18 bases in the middle. The germline gives CDR1 SGHTA, CDR2 FQGNSA. The CDR3 loop is CASSPSTTSSYEQYF. The CDR3, as DNA: TGTGCCAGCAGCCCATCTACGACTAGTTCGTACGAGCAGTACTTC. Looking up the rest from reference TRBV7-2 and TRBJ2-7 gives the full variable domain: GAGVSQSPSNKVTEKGKDVELRCDPISGHTALYWYRQSLGQGLEFLIYFQGNSAPDKSGLPSDRFSAERTGGSVSTLTIQRTQQEDSAVYLCASSPSTTSSYEQYFGPGTRLTVT.

This chain connects TRBV29-1 to TRBJ1-1; tentative D call: TRBD1 (6 bases). The CDR3 is 16 amino acids. Per the germline V gene, CDR1 is SQVTM and CDR2 is ANQGSEA. The V and J ends lost 7 bases and 0 bases respectively, with 21 bases between them. CDR3 loop: CSASRGALDMNTEAFF. CDR3 in DNA: TGCAGCGCCTCCCGGGGGGCTTTGGACATGAACACTGAAGCTTTCTTT.

The V gene is TRBV30, the J gene TRBJ2-2; 13 bases align to TRBD2. Germline CDR1 and CDR2: GTSNPN and SVGIG (reference sequence). This CDR3 has 15 residues. The ends lost 0 bases at V and 6 bases at J; junction bases unmatched: 1. The CDR3 loop reads CAWSVLAGGPGELFF. CDR3 DNA: TGTGCCTGGAGTGTACTAGCGGGGGGGCCCGGGGAGCTGTTTTTT.

The chain joins TRBV28 to TRBJ1-4, with D perhaps matching TRBD1 (5 bases). CDR3 length: 12 amino acids. The germline gives CDR1 MDHEN, CDR2 SYDVKM. The ends were cut back, 6 bases at V and 7 bases at J, with 9 bases in the middle. The CDR3 DNA reads as TGTGCCAGCAGGCAGGGAAGTGAAAAACTGTTTTTT. Translated: CASRQGSEKLFF.

V is TRBV25-1 and J is TRBJ2-2; 9 bases are shared with TRBD1. The germline V gene has CDR1 MGHDK and CDR2 SYGVNS. The J segment lost 5 bases and the V segment lost 6 bases, leaving 1 base of the junction unmatched. This CDR3 has 13 residues. This CDR3 is CASRDRGTGELFF. The CDR3 DNA sequence: TGTGCCAGCAGGGACAGGGGAACCGGGGAGCTGTTTTTT.

The chain uses TRBV13 and TRBJ2-6; a weak D match, TRBD2 (5 bases). This CDR3 comprises 18 residues. Germline V gene lookup returns CDR1 PRHDT and CDR2 FYEKMQ (reference sequence). V was trimmed by 1 base and J by 1 base, leaving 14 bases between them. Written as DNA, the CDR3 is TGTGCCAGCAGCTTAGTTCTAGGGAGCGGTTCTGGGGCCAACGTCCTGACTTTC. It yields the protein CASSLVLGSGSGANVLTF.

The chain links TRBV18 to TRBJ2-7, with a weak D call TRBD1 (5 bases). This CDR3 comprises 15 residues. The ends were cut back, 3 bases at V and 1 base at J, with 13 bases in the middle. From germline, CDR1 is KGHSH and CDR2 LQKENI. The CDR3 reads CASSPQGFRSYEQYF. The CDR3 DNA is TGTGCCAGCTCACCGCAGGGTTTCCGTTCCTACGAGCAGTACTTC.

This clone was seen a handful of times. V usage is TRBV6-5 and J usage is TRBJ1-1; D ambiguous. The length of the CDR3 is 14 residues. Trimming removed 7 bases at V and 4 bases at J, with 16 bases between. Germline values: CDR1 MNHEY, CDR2 SVGAGI. The CDR3: CASNYRQSGTEAFF. CDR3 in DNA: TGTGCCAGCAATTATCGTCAGAGCGGCACTGAAGCTTTCTTT.

The V call is TRBV7-6, the J call TRBJ2-1; 11 nucleotides match TRBD2. The CDR3 is made up of 13 amino acids. J lost 14 bases, V lost 1 base, and 4 bases had no gene match. Germline CDR1 reads SGHVS; CDR2 reads FNYEAQ. The CDR3 region is CASSLETSGSKFF. Here the CDR3 DNA reads TGTGCCAGCAGCTTAGAAACTAGCGGGAGTAAGTTCTTC.

The chain couples TRBV5-1 to TRBJ2-3, with 7 bases aligning to TRBD2. The CDR3 is 17 amino acids. The V and J ends lost 4 bases and 4 bases, in that order; junction bases with no gene match: 15. The germline gives CDR1 SGHRS, CDR2 YFSETQ. The CDR3 loop is CASSPGGRSGRADTQYF. For the CDR3, the DNA is TGCGCCAGCAGCCCGGGCGGTCGTAGCGGGCGGGCAGATACGCAGTATTTT.

This clone appeared a single time. The genes are TRBV7-8 and TRBJ2-7; 9 nucleotides line up with TRBD1. The junction had 6 bases not matched to a gene; V was cut back by 3 bases and J by 3 bases. Germline V gene lookup returns CDR1 SGHVS and CDR2 FQNEAQ. CDR3 length: 15 residues. The CDR3 nucleotides read TGTGCCAGCAGCTTGCCGGGACAGGGCAACTACGAGCAGTACTTC. The encoded protein is CASSLPGQGNYEQYF.

The chain couples TRBV25-1 to TRBJ1-1, with D uncertain. The ends were cut back, 10 bases at V and 8 bases at J, with 17 bases in the middle. Germline CDR1 reads MGHDK; CDR2 reads SYGVNS. The CDR3 sequence is 12 residues long. The CDR3 loop reads CATQAENGEAFF. The CDR3 DNA reads TGTGCCACACAAGCCGAGAACGGGGAAGCTTTCTTT.

Here the CDR3 reads CASSEDRERFTEAFF. CDR3 DNA: TGTGCCAGCAGCGAGGACAGGGAGAGATTCACTGAAGCTTTCTTT. The chain is built from TRBV7-6 and TRBJ1-1; TRBD1 matches at 8 bases. The CDR3 has 15 amino acids. Germline values: CDR1 SGHVS, CDR2 FNYEAQ. V lost 5 bases and J lost 4; bases outside the gene matches: 9.

This sequence joins TRBV10-3 and TRBJ1-1; D is uncertain. The CDR3 extends over 15 amino acids. Trimming left V 1 base short and J 0 bases short, with 9 bases between. Germline values: CDR1 ENHRY, CDR2 SYGVKD. The CDR3 nucleotides read TGTGCCATCAGTGAGTTGTCAGTCATGAACACTGAAGCTTTCTTT. It yields the protein CAISELSVMNTEAFF.

The chain uses TRBV10-3 and TRBJ2-7; maybe TRBD1 (6 bases). CDR1 is ENHRY, CDR2 SYGVKD, per germline. This CDR3 is 13 amino acids long. Trimming shortened V by 8 bases and J by 2 bases, and 13 bases separated the two germline ends. CDR3 residues: CAIGDRQTYEQYF. CDR3 nucleotide sequence: TGTGCCATCGGAGACAGGCAGACCTACGAGCAGTACTTC.

The chain carries TRBV9 and TRBJ1-1; 7 bases match TRBD1. The J segment lost 10 bases and the V segment lost 4 bases, leaving 13 bases of the junction unmatched. This CDR3 spans 14 amino acids. Germline CDR1 SGDLS, CDR2 YYNGEE. The CDR3 sequence is CASSPGQAYVGAFF. CDR3 in DNA: TGTGCCAGCAGCCCCGGACAGGCCTATGTGGGAGCTTTCTTT.